This record looks at one TCR beta chain sequence and its context. The antigen is unknown. This entry comes from a study of cytomegalovirus exposure and HLA in healthy donors. Overall study findings and caveats: Judged likely to be a sequencing artifact was a cluster of highly shared sequence variants.

PCR involved 60 Vbeta and 13 Jbeta primers. This table comes from immunoSEQ multiplex PCR, and its TCRdb copy is limited to in-frame clones, with some not included. The table records 60,000 or so clones, roughly 77% of them present only once. V gave up 4 bases and J gave up 1 base, with 7 bases separating them. Germline values: CDR1 SGHRS, CDR2 YFSETQ. The CDR3 consists of 13 residues. This sequence was found in a female donor in good health and CMV-seronegative. The chain employs TRBV5-1 and TRBJ2-3, with TRBD2 as a possible D gene (5 bases). Sequenced input: PBMCs. CDR3 protein: CASSPGGTDTQYF. The CDR3, as DNA: TGCGCCAGCAGCCCCGGGGGCACAGATACGCAGTATTTT.